This record covers a single T cell receptor beta chain. TCRbeta library construction was performed incorporating unique molecular identifiers. TCRdb used MiXCR to reprocess the PCR reads, holding one entry per CDR3 protein. The table records 600,000 to 700,000 distinct CDR3 sequences, approximately 17% of them present only once. The CDR3 has 13 residues. Germline loops: CDR1 MDHEN, CDR2 SYDVKM. V lost 4 bases to trimming and J lost 8 bases, with 12 bases between them. These data come from a study of T-cell reconstitution after alpha-beta-depleted transplantation in children. The chain combines TRBV28 with TRBJ2-1; tentative D call: TRBD2 (5 bases). Specimen: PBMCs from the stem cell graft donor, collected from the stem cell graft. The TCR originated in a human donor who donated a stem cell graft to a child with acute myeloid leukemia. CDR3 region: CASSSPERDEQFF. DNA for the CDR3: TGTGCCAGCAGTTCACCGGAGAGGGATGAGCAGTTCTTC.